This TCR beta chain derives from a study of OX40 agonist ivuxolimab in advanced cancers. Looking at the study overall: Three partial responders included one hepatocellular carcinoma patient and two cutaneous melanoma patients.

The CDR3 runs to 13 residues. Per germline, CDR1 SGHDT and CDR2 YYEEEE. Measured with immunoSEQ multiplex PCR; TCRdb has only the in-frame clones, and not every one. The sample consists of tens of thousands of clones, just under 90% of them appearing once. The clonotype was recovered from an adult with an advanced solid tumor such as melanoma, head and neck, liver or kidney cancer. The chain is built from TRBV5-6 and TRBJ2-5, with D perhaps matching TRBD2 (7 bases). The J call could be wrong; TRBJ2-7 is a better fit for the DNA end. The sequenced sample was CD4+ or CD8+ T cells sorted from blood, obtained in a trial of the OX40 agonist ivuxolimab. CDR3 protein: CASSFGGPYEQYF. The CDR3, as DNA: TGTGCCAGCAGCTTCGGGGGGCCCTACGAGCAGTACTTC.